This record covers a single TCR beta chain. Its matching antigen is unknown. The sample comes from a study of OX40 agonist ivuxolimab in advanced cancers. V shed 6 bases and J 7 bases; nucleotides not matched to a gene: 9. CDR1 and CDR2 from the germline V gene are ENHRY and SYGVKD. This CDR3 is 16 amino acids long. Findings and limits, study-wide: Compared with others, partial responders at 0.1-3.0 mg/kg displayed clonal expansion among the lowest.

Assay: immunoSEQ multiplex PCR; the TCRdb copy retains only in-frame clones and omits some. The sample holds just under 75,000 clones, around nine tenths seen once. The sequence was collected from an adult with an advanced solid tumor such as melanoma, head and neck, liver or kidney cancer. V usage is TRBV10-3 and J usage is TRBJ2-1, with TRBD2 matching 13 bases. This material consisted of CD4+ or CD8+ T cells sorted from blood, taken in a trial of the OX40 agonist ivuxolimab. This CDR3 reads CAIRVGLAGANNEQFF. The CDR3 coding sequence is TGTGCCATCAGGGTTGGACTAGCGGGAGCGAATAATGAGCAGTTCTTC.